This T cell receptor beta chain emerged from a study of cytomegalovirus exposure and HLA in healthy donors. Study-wide background: The same platform used for the approximately 700 first-cohort repertoires was also used for the 120 or so validation repertoires, as a later analysis reported.

This clone was recorded only once. The target antigen is unknown. While the first cohort had 650 to 850 subjects, the donors belonged to the separate validation cohort of over a hundred subjects. V dropped 1 base and J dropped 7 bases, with 17 bases sitting between them. Per the germline V gene, CDR1 is SGHTA and CDR2 is FQGNSA. The CDR3 runs 16 residues. The protocol was immunoSEQ multiplex PCR, while the TCRdb copy is restricted to in-frame clones and leaves out a portion. This table holds about 160,000 clones, approximately 87% found once. Study-wide results and limits: CMV antigen specificity was confirmed in vitro for a few CMV-associated chains.

The V and J genes are TRBV7-2 and TRBJ2-1; possible D gene TRBD2, 7 bases. The TCR was taken from a woman between 25 and 40 years old in good health and CMV-seronegative. Input material: PBMCs. CDR3 loop: CASSLVRRGPGNEQFF. The CDR3 DNA sequence: TGTGCCAGCAGCTTAGTTAGGCGGGGGCCGGGAAATGAGCAGTTCTTC.